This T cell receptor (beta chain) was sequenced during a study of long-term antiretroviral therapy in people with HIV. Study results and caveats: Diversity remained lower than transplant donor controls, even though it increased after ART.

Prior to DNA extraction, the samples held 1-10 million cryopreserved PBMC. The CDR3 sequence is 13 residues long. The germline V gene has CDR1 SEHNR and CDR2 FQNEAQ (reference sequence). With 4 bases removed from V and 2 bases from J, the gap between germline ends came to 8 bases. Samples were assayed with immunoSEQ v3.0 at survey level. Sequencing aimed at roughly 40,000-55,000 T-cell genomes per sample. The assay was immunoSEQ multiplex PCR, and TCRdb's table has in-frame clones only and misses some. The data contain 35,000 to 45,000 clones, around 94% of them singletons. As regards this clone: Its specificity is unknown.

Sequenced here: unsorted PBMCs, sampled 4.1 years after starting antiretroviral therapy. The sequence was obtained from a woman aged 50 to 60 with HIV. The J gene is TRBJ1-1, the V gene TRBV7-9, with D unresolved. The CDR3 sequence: CASSSKENTEAFF. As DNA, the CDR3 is TGTGCCAGCAGCTCTAAGGAAAACACTGAAGCTTTCTTT. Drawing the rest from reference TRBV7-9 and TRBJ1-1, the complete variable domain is DTGVSQNPRHKITKRGQNVTFRCDPISEHNRLYWYRQTLGQGPEFLTYFQNEAQLEKSRLLSDRFSAERPKGSFSTLEIQRTEQGDSAMYLCASSSKENTEAFFGQGTRLTVV.